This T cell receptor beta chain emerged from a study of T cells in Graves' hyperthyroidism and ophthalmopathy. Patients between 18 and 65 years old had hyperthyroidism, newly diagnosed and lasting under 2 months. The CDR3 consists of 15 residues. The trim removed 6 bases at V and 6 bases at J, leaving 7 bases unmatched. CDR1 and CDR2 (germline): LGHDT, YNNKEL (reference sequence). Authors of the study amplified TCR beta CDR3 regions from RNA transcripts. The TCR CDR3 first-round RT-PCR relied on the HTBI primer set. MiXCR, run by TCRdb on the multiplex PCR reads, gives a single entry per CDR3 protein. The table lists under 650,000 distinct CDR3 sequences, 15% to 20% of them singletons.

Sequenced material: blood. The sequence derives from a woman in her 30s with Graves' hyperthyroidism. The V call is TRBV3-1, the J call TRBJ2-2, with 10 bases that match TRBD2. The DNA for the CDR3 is TGTGCCAGCAGGGGACTAGCGAAAAGGGCCGGGGAGCTGTTTTTT. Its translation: CASRGLAKRAGELFF.